The T cell receptor beta chain under discussion was sequenced for a study of early T cells in non-severe SARS-CoV-2 infection. The overall study: Unpaired chains resulted from sequencing bulk RNA of unsorted whole blood. Study results and caveats: Using VDJdb, the matching emphasized anti-spike CD8 responses while missing private and CD4 specificities.

Looked up from germline, CDR1 is MNHNY and CDR2 is SVGAGI (reference sequence). V dropped 4 bases and J dropped 2; count of bases not matched to a gene: 6. The CDR3 consists of 15 residues. In this sample, this clonotype turned up a few times. Its antigen is currently unknown. Each cDNA molecule carried a unique molecular identifier. In TCRdb, the 5' RACE reads were re-called with MiXCR into one record per CDR3 protein. The sample holds fewer than 85,000 distinct CDR3 sequences, 10% to 15% seen once. The sequenced material came from whole blood. The V call is TRBV6-6, the J call TRBJ2-3; 7 bases are shared with TRBD2. This clonotype was sampled from an adult who was a healthcare worker with PCR-confirmed SARS-CoV-2 infection or an uninfected control (not recorded which). For the CDR3, the DNA is TGTGCCAGCAGTTTTGGTCGGGGGGACACAGATACGCAGTATTTT. Translating gives CASSFGRGDTDTQYF.